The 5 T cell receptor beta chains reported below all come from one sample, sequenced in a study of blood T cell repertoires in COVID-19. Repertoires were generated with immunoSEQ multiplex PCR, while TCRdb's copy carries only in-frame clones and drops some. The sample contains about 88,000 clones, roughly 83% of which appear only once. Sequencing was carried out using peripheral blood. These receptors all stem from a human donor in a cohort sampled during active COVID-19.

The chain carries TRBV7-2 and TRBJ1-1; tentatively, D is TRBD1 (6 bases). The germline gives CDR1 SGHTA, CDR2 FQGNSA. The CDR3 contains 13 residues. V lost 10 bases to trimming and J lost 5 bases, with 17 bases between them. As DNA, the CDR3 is TGTGCCACCACAAGTGGGGGCGGGACTGAAGCTTTCTTT. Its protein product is CATTSGGGTEAFF.

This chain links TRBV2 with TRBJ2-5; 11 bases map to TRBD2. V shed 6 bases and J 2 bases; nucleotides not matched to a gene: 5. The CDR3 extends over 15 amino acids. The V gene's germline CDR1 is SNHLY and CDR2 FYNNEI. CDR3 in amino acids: CASSFSGGVQETQYF. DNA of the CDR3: TGTGCCAGCAGCTTTAGCGGGGGGGTTCAAGAGACCCAGTACTTC.

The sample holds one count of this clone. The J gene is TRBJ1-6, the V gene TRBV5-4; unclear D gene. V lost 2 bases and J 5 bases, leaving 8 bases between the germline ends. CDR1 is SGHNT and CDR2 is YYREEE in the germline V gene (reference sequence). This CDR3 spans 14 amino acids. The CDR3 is CASSLNGNNSPLHF. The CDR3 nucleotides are TGTGCCAGCAGCTTAAACGGGAATAATTCACCCCTCCACTTT. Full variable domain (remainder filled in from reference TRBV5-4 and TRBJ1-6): ETGVTQSPTHLIKTRGQQVTLRCSSQSGHNTVSWYQQALGQGPQFIFQYYREEENGRGNFPPRFSGLQFPNYSSELNVNALELDDSALYLCASSLNGNNSPLHFGNGTRLTVT.

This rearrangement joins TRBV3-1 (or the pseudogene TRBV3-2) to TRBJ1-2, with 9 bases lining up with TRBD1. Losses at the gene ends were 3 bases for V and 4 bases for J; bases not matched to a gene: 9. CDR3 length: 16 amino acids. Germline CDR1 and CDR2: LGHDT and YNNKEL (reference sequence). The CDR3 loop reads CASSQGTGFGGYGYTF. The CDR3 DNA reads TGTGCCAGCAGCCAGGGGACAGGGTTCGGGGGCTATGGCTACACCTTC.

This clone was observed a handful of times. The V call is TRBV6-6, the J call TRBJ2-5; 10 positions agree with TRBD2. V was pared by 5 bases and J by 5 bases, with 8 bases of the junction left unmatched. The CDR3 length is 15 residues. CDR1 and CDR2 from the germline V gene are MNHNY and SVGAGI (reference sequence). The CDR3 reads CASSGSGGAWETQYF. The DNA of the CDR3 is TGTGCCAGCAGTGGCAGCGGGGGGGCCTGGGAGACCCAGTACTTC.